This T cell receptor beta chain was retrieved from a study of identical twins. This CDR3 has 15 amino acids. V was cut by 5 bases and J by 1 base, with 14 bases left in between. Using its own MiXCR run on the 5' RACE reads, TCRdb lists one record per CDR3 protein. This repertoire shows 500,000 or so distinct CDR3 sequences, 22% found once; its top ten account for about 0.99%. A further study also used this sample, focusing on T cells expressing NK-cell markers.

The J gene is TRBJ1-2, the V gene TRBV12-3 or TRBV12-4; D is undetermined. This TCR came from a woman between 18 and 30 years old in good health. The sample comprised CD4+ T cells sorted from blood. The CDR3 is CASSPHLAVNYGYTF. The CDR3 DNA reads TGTGCCAGCAGTCCCCACCTAGCAGTTAACTATGGCTACACCTTC.